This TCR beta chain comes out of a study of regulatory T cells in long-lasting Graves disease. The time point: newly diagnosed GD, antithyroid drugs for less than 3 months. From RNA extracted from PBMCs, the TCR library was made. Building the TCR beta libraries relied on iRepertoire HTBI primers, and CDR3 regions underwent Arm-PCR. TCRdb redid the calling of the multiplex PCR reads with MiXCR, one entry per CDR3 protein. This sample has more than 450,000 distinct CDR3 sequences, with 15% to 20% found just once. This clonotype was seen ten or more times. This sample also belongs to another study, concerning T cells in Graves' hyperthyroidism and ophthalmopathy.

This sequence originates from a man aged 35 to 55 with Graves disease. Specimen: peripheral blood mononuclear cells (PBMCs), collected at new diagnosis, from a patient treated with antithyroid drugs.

The CDR3 region is CASRNGRISEQYF. DNA of the CDR3: TGTGCCAGCAGGAACGGGAGAATCAGCGAGCAGTACTTC. The chain joins TRBV6-1 to TRBJ2-7, with TRBD2 as a possible D gene (6 bases). With 6 bases removed from V and 6 bases from J, the gap between germline ends came to 15 bases. CDR1 is MNHNS, CDR2 SASEGT, per germline. The CDR3 is 13 residues long.